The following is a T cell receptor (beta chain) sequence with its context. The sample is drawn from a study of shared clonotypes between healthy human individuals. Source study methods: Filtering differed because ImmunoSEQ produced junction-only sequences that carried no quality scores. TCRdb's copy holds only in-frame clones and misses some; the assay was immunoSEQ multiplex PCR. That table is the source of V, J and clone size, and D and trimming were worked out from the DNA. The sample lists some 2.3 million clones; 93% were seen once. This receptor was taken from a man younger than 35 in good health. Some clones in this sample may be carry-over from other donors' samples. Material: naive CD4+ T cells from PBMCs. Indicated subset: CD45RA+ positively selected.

CDR3 amino acids: CASSVAGASETQYF. In DNA form, the CDR3 reads TGTGCCAGCAGCGTAGCGGGCGCGTCAGAGACCCAGTACTTC. This sequence joins TRBV9 and TRBJ2-5, with D uncertain. The CDR3 spans 14 residues. In germline, CDR1 is SGDLS, CDR2 YYNGEE. V was clipped by 0 bases and J by 4 bases, with 10 bases between them.